The present entry profiles one TCR beta chain with its context. Its antigen is unidentified. Data came from immunoSEQ multiplex PCR; TCRdb stores just in-frame clones and leaves some out. The sample has fewer than 80,000 clones, around 89% seen once; the top ten hold about 9%. These data are taken from a study of T cell responses to AZD1222 COVID-19 vaccine. Unmatched junction bases numbered 6, after V lost 5 bases and J lost 7 bases. Germline V gives CDR1 SGHVS, CDR2 FQNEAQ. This CDR3 has 15 amino acids. Study results and limitations: Spike-specific TCR repertoires showed rising breadth and depth after two AZD1222 doses. Across spike, vaccine-associated CD4 TCRs were found, dominant at 160-218 and 743-854. Repertoires were collected only later (after the peak T cell response had occurred). Of the AZD1222 recipients, only five to seven were seropositive at baseline.

This chain joins TRBV7-8 and TRBJ1-5; TRBD1 matches at 12 bases. Sequenced material: peripheral blood, taken 28 days after the second dose of the MenACWY control vaccine. The receptor's source is an adult who received the MenACWY meningococcal vaccine as a control. CDR3 amino acids: CASSAGTGGRQPQHF. DNA of the CDR3: TGTGCCAGCAGCGCCGGGACAGGGGGCAGGCAGCCCCAGCATTTT.